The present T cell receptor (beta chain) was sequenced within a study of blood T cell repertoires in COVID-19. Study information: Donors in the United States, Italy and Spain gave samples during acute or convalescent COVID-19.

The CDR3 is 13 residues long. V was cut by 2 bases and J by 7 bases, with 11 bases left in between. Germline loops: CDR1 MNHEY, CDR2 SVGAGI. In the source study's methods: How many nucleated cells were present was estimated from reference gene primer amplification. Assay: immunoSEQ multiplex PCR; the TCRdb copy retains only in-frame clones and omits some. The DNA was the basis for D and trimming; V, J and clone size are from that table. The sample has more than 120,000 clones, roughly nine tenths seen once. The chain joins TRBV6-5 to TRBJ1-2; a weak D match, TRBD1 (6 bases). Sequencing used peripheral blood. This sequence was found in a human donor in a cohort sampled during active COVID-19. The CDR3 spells CASSYTGTSGYTF. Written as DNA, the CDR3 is TGTGCCAGCAGTTACACAGGGACTAGTGGCTACACCTTC.